These 23 T cell receptor beta chains were all obtained from the same sample, sequenced in a study of blood T cell repertoires in COVID-19. Profiling relied on immunoSEQ multiplex PCR, and the TCRdb table lists in-frame clones only, not all of them. The profile shows over 200,000 clones, around 90% of them singletons. Sample: peripheral blood. Receptors originate from a woman aged 18-35 years who had recovered from COVID-19.

The V and J genes are TRBV14 and TRBJ2-5; 8 bases are shared with TRBD1. This CDR3 spans 16 amino acids. In germline, CDR1 is SGHDN, CDR2 FVKESK. The ends lost 1 base at V and 5 bases at J; junction bases unmatched: 9. The CDR3 region has the DNA TGTGCCAGCAGCCAAGGGGGTATACAGGGGGAGGAGACCCAGTACTTC. Translating gives CASSQGGIQGEETQYF.

This sequence joins TRBV5-1 and TRBJ2-5; TRBD1 agrees at 10 bases. The V gene's germline CDR1 is SGHRS and CDR2 YFSETQ. V gave up 5 bases and J gave up 5 bases; unmatched junction bases: 6. The CDR3 length is 14 residues. DNA of the CDR3: TGCGCCAGCAGTATAGGACAGGGGGGGGAGACCCAGTACTTC. Translation: CASSIGQGGETQYF.

The rearrangement uses TRBV5-6 and TRBJ2-4; 7 bases fit TRBD1. Losses at the gene ends were 4 bases for V and 2 bases for J; bases not matched to a gene: 18. The CDR3 covers 19 residues. Germline assignment: CDR1 SGHDT and CDR2 YYEEEE. CDR3 amino acids: CASSQKRDSNDLSKNIQYF. CDR3 nucleotides: TGTGCCAGCAGCCAGAAGAGGGACAGCAACGACTTGTCCAAAAACATTCAGTACTTC.

The chain carries TRBV7-9 and TRBJ2-1; D gene unclear. With 3 bases removed from V and 8 bases from J, the gap between germline ends came to 14 bases. This CDR3 spans 14 amino acids. CDR1 SEHNR and CDR2 FQNEAQ come from the germline V gene (reference sequence). The CDR3, as DNA: TGTGCCAGCAGCTTCTATACCCGCGGCGATGAGCAGTTCTTC. It specifies CASSFYTRGDEQFF.

The chain employs TRBV30 and TRBJ2-2; 7 bases map to TRBD2. V was clipped by 3 bases and J by 1 base; unmatched bases: 5. This CDR3 region has 15 residues. Germline V gene lookup returns CDR1 GTSNPN and CDR2 SVGIG (reference sequence). DNA of the CDR3: TGTGCCTGGAGAGGCGGGAGCCTGAACACCGGGGAGCTGTTTTTT. Its protein product is CAWRGGSLNTGELFF.

The chain combines TRBV18 with TRBJ2-1; 8 positions agree with TRBD2. The J segment lost 4 bases and the V segment lost 2 bases, leaving 4 bases of the junction unmatched. Germline lookup yields CDR1 KGHSH and CDR2 LQKENI. The CDR3 has 15 residues. CDR3 DNA sequence: TGTGCCAGCTCACCAGTGACTAGCGCTTACAATGAGCAGTTCTTC. The encoded protein is CASSPVTSAYNEQFF.

The rearrangement uses TRBV29-1 and TRBJ2-3; 7 bases line up with TRBD1. Germline CDR1 reads SQVTM; CDR2 reads ANQGSEA. The CDR3 has 13 amino acids. The V gene end was trimmed by 4 bases and the J gene end by 2 bases; junction bases not matched to a gene: 3. The CDR3 DNA sequence: TGCAGCGTTGCTGGGACAGTCACAGATACGCAGTATTTT. Encoded protein: CSVAGTVTDTQYF.

V is TRBV4-1 and J is TRBJ1-4; weak D call: TRBD1 (6 bases). From germline, CDR1 is MGHRA and CDR2 YSYEKL. The CDR3 loop spans 13 amino acids. Deletions cut 10 bases from V and 4 bases from J, with 13 bases between. CDR3 sequence reads: CATRDIINEKLFF. DNA of the CDR3: TGCGCCACCCGGGACATAATTAATGAAAAACTGTTTTTT.

The table lists this clone with a count of one. The rearrangement uses TRBV5-4 and TRBJ2-5; 7 bases align to TRBD2. The CDR3 has 14 amino acids. Unmatched junction bases numbered 4, after V lost 0 bases and J lost 5 bases. Germline CDR1 is SGHNT and CDR2 is YYREEE (reference sequence). The CDR3 loop reads CASSLDWGGETQYF. Written as DNA, the CDR3 is TGTGCCAGCAGCTTGGATTGGGGAGGGGAGACCCAGTACTTC. The full variable domain, rest sourced from reference TRBV5-4 and TRBJ2-5, is ETGVTQSPTHLIKTRGQQVTLRCSSQSGHNTVSWYQQALGQGPQFIFQYYREEENGRGNFPPRFSGLQFPNYSSELNVNALELDDSALYLCASSLDWGGETQYFGPGTRLLVL.

The chain joins TRBV5-6 to TRBJ2-7, with 11 bases lining up with TRBD2. The junction had 9 bases not matched to a gene; V was cut back by 4 bases and J by 3 bases. CDR1 and CDR2 (germline): SGHDT, YYEEEE. This CDR3 comprises 16 residues. CDR3 protein: CASSDQLAGAVYEQYF. The CDR3 coding sequence is TGTGCCAGCAGCGATCAACTAGCGGGAGCCGTCTACGAGCAGTACTTC.

J is TRBJ2-2 and V is TRBV5-1; D possibly corresponds to TRBD2 (6 bases). V gave up 1 base and J gave up 6 bases, with 7 bases separating them. This CDR3 has 13 amino acids. CDR1 SGHRS and CDR2 YFSETQ come from the germline V gene. The CDR3 here is CASSLTGAGELFF. CDR3 sequence (DNA): TGCGCCAGCAGCTTGACGGGGGCCGGGGAGCTGTTTTTT.

This clone was found once. This rearrangement joins TRBV9 to TRBJ2-6; no clear D gene. Deletions cut 0 bases from V and 0 bases from J, with 7 bases between. Germline CDR1 SGDLS, CDR2 YYNGEE. CDR3 length equals 16 residues. CDR3 sequence: CASSVELSSGANVLTF. The CDR3, as DNA: TGTGCCAGCAGCGTAGAATTGAGCTCTGGGGCCAACGTCCTGACTTTC.

V usage is TRBV5-6 and J usage is TRBJ1-2; no reliable D call. The CDR3 contains 14 residues. Germline V gene sequence: CDR1 SGHDT, CDR2 YYEEEE. V lost 0 bases, J lost 8 bases, and 14 bases lay in between. CDR3 in DNA: TGTGCCAGCAGCTTGGCTGGGAGCTACGGCGGCTACACCTTC. Protein product: CASSLAGSYGGYTF.

V usage is TRBV3-1 (or the pseudogene TRBV3-2) and J usage is TRBJ1-1; TRBD1 matches 8 bases. The germline V gene has CDR1 LGHDT and CDR2 YNNKEL (reference sequence). The V and J ends lost 5 bases and 4 bases, in that order; junction bases with no gene match: 15. This CDR3 comprises 17 residues. The CDR3 protein is CASSKLRQGISGTEAFF. The DNA of the CDR3 is TGTGCCAGCAGCAAGCTTCGACAGGGGATAAGTGGCACTGAAGCTTTCTTT.

The gene calls are TRBV5-5 and TRBJ2-3, with 8 nucleotides matching TRBD2. Trimming at V came to 4 bases and at J to 2 bases, leaving 9 bases not matched to a gene. Germline loops: CDR1 SGHKS, CDR2 YYEKEE (reference sequence). The CDR3 loop spans 16 amino acids. As DNA, the CDR3 is TGTGCCAGCAGCCCGAGGACTAGCAGGTTCACAGATACGCAGTATTTT. Its protein is CASSPRTSRFTDTQYF.

The rearrangement links TRBV27 to TRBJ2-1, with 9 bases aligning to TRBD2. The junction had 5 bases not matched to a gene; V was cut back by 4 bases and J by 4 bases. CDR3 length equals 15 residues. CDR1 and CDR2 from the germline V gene are MNHEY and SMNVEV (reference sequence). The CDR3 sequence: CASSYFAGGYNEQFF. CDR3 sequence (DNA): TGTGCCAGCAGTTACTTTGCGGGAGGGTACAATGAGCAGTTCTTC.

The CDR3 DNA reads as TGTGCCACCAGCATGCACGGGACAGGGGTCTATCAGCCCCAGCATTTT. Translated: CATSMHGTGVYQPQHF. The genes are TRBV15 and TRBJ1-5; 10 bases are a match to TRBD1. Germline V gene sequence: CDR1 LNHNV, CDR2 YYDKDF (reference sequence). V shed 4 bases, J shed 5 bases, and the junction held 8 bases outside the gene matches. CDR3 size: 16 residues. Full variable domain (remainder filled in from reference TRBV15 and TRBJ1-5): DAMVIQNPRYQVTQFGKPVTLSCSQTLNHNVMYWYQQKSSQAPKLLFHYYDKDFNNEADTPDNFQSRRPNTSFCFLDIRSPGLGDTAMYLCATSMHGTGVYQPQHFGDGTRLSIL.

This clone has just one count. The V and J genes are TRBV5-5 and TRBJ2-7; 11 positions match TRBD2. This CDR3 spans 15 amino acids. After removal of 2 bases from V and 1 base from J, the junction contained 2 bases not matched to a gene. Germline V gives CDR1 SGHKS, CDR2 YYEKEE (reference sequence). This CDR3 reads CASSLGTSGSYEQYF. CDR3 nucleotide sequence: TGTGCCAGCAGCTTAGGGACTAGCGGTTCCTACGAGCAGTACTTC.

The chain combines TRBV14 with TRBJ2-2; D is undetermined. CDR3 length: 18 residues. Trimming took 0 bases from V and 1 from J, leaving 15 bases between them. Germline values: CDR1 SGHDN, CDR2 FVKESK. The CDR3 nucleotides read TGTGCCAGCAGCCAAGAAGCTGAAGTCCAGCGGAACACCGGGGAGCTGTTTTTT. It yields the protein CASSQEAEVQRNTGELFF. Supplemented by reference TRBV14 and TRBJ2-2, the full variable domain reads EAGVTQFPSHSVIEKGQTVTLRCDPISGHDNLYWYRRVMGKEIKFLLHFVKESKQDESGMPNNRFLAERTGGTYSTLKVQPAELEDSGVYFCASSQEAEVQRNTGELFFGEGSRLTVL.

J is TRBJ1-4 and V is TRBV19, with a possible D match to TRBD1 (6 bases). Trimming removed 7 bases from V and 5 bases from J, with 32 bases in between. CDR1 is LNHDA and CDR2 is SQIVND in the germline V gene (reference sequence). The CDR3 contains 20 residues. This CDR3 is CASTTSNIVSTGTQNEKLFF. The CDR3 DNA follows: TGTGCCAGTACCACATCTAATATCGTATCTACAGGGACCCAAAATGAAAAACTGTTTTTT.

The sample holds one count of this clone. A junction end diverges from the germline sequence, so it may reflect a read error. The rearrangement joins TRBV6-2 or TRBV6-3 to TRBJ2-1, with a weak D call TRBD2 (6 bases). This CDR3 spans 13 amino acids. Germline V CDR1 and CDR2: MNHEY, SVGEGT. CDR3 sequence: CAGSSEVGGEQFF. The DNA for the CDR3 is TGTGCCGGCAGTTCCGAGGTGGGAGGCGAGCAGTTCTTC.

This chain connects TRBV30 to TRBJ2-5, with 15 bases fitting TRBD2. Germline CDR1 GTSNPN, CDR2 SVGIG (reference sequence). After removal of 5 bases from V and 2 bases from J, the junction contained 9 bases not matched to a gene. CDR3 size: 17 residues. The CDR3 sequence: CAWDRWTSGREQETQYF. The CDR3 DNA reads as TGTGCCTGGGACCGATGGACTAGCGGGAGGGAACAAGAGACCCAGTACTTC.

The chain uses TRBV4-3 and TRBJ1-1, with D unresolved. From germline, CDR1 is LGHNA and CDR2 YSLEER. Trimming stripped 0 bases from V and 8 bases from J, with 16 bases between. The CDR3 runs 15 residues. This CDR3 reads CASSQDSAEGMEAFF. CDR3 coding DNA: TGCGCCAGCAGCCAAGATAGCGCAGAAGGGATGGAAGCTTTCTTT.